The 9 T cell receptor beta chains reported below all come from one sample, sequenced in a study of blood T cell repertoires in COVID-19. The repertoire was sequenced with immunoSEQ multiplex PCR; TCRdb's copy has only in-frame clones and lacks some. The repertoire holds 92,000 or so clones, with around 88% as singletons. Sample: peripheral blood. The receptors were gathered from a man aged 55 to 70 with acute or convalescent COVID-19.

This clone showed up just a few times. The V gene is TRBV19, the J gene TRBJ1-4; 9 nucleotides agree with TRBD1. V lost 6 bases to trimming and J lost 8 bases; unmatched junction nucleotides: 10. The CDR3 spans 15 residues. Germline V CDR1 and CDR2: LNHDA, SQIVND (reference sequence). Here the CDR3 reads CASSVPGQGVEKLFF. As DNA, the CDR3 is TGTGCCAGTAGCGTGCCGGGACAGGGAGTGGAAAAACTGTTTTTT. Variable domain in full (rest from reference TRBV19 and TRBJ1-4): DGGITQSPKYLFRKEGQNVTLSCEQNLNHDAMYWYRQDPGQGLRLIYYSQIVNDFQKGDIAEGYSVSREKKESFPLTVTSAQKNPTAFYLCASSVPGQGVEKLFFGSGTQLSVL.

This chain joins TRBV10-1 and TRBJ2-3; D unclear. The CDR3 has 16 amino acids. Germline V gene sequence: CDR1 WNHNN, CDR2 SYGVQD (reference sequence). Trimming cost V 2 bases and J 5 bases, with 17 bases left between them. Here the CDR3 reads CASSEIASKVVDTQYF. As DNA, the CDR3 is TGCGCCAGCAGTGAGATAGCCAGTAAAGTTGTAGATACGCAGTATTTT.

The gene calls are TRBV5-4 and TRBJ1-1; 8 nucleotides line up with TRBD1. This CDR3 is built from 14 residues. V lost 4 bases and J lost 5; bases outside the gene matches: 7. Germline CDR1 and CDR2: SGHNT and YYREEE (reference sequence). The CDR3 nucleotides are TGTGCCAGCAGCCTTGGACAGGGAGGAACTGAAGCTTTCTTT. Translation: CASSLGQGGTEAFF.

V gene TRBV2 combines with J gene TRBJ2-2; D is unclear. This CDR3 region has 13 residues. V was cut by 4 bases and J by 2 bases, with 5 bases left in between. Germline assignment: CDR1 SNHLY and CDR2 FYNNEI. The CDR3 region is CASSAGNTGELFF. CDR3 nucleotides: TGTGCCAGCAGTGCGGGTAACACCGGGGAGCTGTTTTTT.

The genes are TRBV9 and TRBJ2-3, with 12 bases aligning to TRBD2. The germline CDR1 and CDR2 sequences are SGDLS and YYNGEE. Trimming cost V 0 bases and J 5 bases; bases outside gene matches: 4. CDR3 length equals 16 residues. CDR3 protein: CASSVATGLAGDTQYF. The CDR3 DNA reads TGTGCCAGCAGCGTAGCTACGGGACTAGCGGGAGATACGCAGTATTTT.

This clone came up once. The chain combines TRBV19 with TRBJ1-2; D is unclear. Germline loops: CDR1 LNHDA, CDR2 SQIVND (reference sequence). Trimming cost V 7 bases and J 6 bases, with 12 bases left between them. This CDR3 comprises 12 residues. The CDR3 sequence is CASTWRKHGYTF. CDR3 DNA: TGTGCCAGTACTTGGAGAAAGCATGGCTACACCTTC. Together with reference TRBV19 and TRBJ1-2, the CDR3 gives the full variable domain: DGGITQSPKYLFRKEGQNVTLSCEQNLNHDAMYWYRQDPGQGLRLIYYSQIVNDFQKGDIAEGYSVSREKKESFPLTVTSAQKNPTAFYLCASTWRKHGYTFGSGTRLTVV.

This clone appeared once. The CDR3 DNA reads TGCGCCAGCAGCTTGGGAGGGCCGGTTTCCTACGAGCAGTACTTC. It is translated as CASSLGGPVSYEQYF. The chain combines TRBV5-1 with TRBJ2-7; possibly TRBD2 for D (5 bases). The CDR3 runs to 15 residues. Germline CDR1 reads SGHRS; CDR2 reads YFSETQ. Deletions cut 0 bases from V and 1 base from J, with 11 bases between.

V and J are TRBV6-5 and TRBJ1-6; D unclear. CDR1 is MNHEY and CDR2 is SVGAGI in the germline V gene. With 0 bases removed from V and 10 bases from J, the gap between germline ends came to 13 bases. The CDR3 totals 15 residues. The CDR3 DNA reads as TGTGCCAGCAGTTACTCGGAGGACGGGAGATCACCCCTCCACTTT. Its protein product is CASSYSEDGRSPLHF.

This sequence joins TRBV9 and TRBJ2-3, with TRBD2 matching over 11 bases. This CDR3 spans 16 amino acids. With V trimmed by 0 bases and J by 1 base, 1 base remained unmatched. The germline gives CDR1 SGDLS, CDR2 YYNGEE. CDR3 nucleotide sequence: TGTGCCAGCAGCGTAGCACTAGCGGGGGGCACAGATACGCAGTATTTT. This translates into CASSVALAGGTDTQYF.